This T cell receptor (beta chain) was documented in a study of early T cells in non-severe SARS-CoV-2 infection. Study information: With bulk RNA from unsorted whole blood as input, sequencing yielded unpaired chains. Whole-study results and caveats: The matching step, a VDJdb search, favored anti-spike CD8 responses and missed private and CD4 specificities.

Separate cDNA molecules each had unique molecular identifiers attached to them. MiXCR was run by TCRdb on the 5' RACE reads, yielding one entry per CDR3 protein. The sample carries around 94,000 distinct CDR3 sequences, less than 15% recorded once. This clonotype was counted between two and nine times. Antigen specificity is unknown. Per the germline V gene, CDR1 is MNHEY and CDR2 is SMNVEV (reference sequence). V lost 5 bases to trimming and J lost 1 base, with 11 bases between them. The CDR3 extends over 14 amino acids. This clonotype originated in an adult who was a healthcare worker with PCR-confirmed SARS-CoV-2 infection or an uninfected control (not recorded which). Sequencing used whole blood. The chain couples TRBV27 to TRBJ1-1; maybe TRBD1 (5 bases). CDR3 region: CASSLIQGNTEAFF. For the CDR3, the DNA is TGTGCCAGCAGTCTGATCCAGGGGAACACTGAAGCTTTCTTT.